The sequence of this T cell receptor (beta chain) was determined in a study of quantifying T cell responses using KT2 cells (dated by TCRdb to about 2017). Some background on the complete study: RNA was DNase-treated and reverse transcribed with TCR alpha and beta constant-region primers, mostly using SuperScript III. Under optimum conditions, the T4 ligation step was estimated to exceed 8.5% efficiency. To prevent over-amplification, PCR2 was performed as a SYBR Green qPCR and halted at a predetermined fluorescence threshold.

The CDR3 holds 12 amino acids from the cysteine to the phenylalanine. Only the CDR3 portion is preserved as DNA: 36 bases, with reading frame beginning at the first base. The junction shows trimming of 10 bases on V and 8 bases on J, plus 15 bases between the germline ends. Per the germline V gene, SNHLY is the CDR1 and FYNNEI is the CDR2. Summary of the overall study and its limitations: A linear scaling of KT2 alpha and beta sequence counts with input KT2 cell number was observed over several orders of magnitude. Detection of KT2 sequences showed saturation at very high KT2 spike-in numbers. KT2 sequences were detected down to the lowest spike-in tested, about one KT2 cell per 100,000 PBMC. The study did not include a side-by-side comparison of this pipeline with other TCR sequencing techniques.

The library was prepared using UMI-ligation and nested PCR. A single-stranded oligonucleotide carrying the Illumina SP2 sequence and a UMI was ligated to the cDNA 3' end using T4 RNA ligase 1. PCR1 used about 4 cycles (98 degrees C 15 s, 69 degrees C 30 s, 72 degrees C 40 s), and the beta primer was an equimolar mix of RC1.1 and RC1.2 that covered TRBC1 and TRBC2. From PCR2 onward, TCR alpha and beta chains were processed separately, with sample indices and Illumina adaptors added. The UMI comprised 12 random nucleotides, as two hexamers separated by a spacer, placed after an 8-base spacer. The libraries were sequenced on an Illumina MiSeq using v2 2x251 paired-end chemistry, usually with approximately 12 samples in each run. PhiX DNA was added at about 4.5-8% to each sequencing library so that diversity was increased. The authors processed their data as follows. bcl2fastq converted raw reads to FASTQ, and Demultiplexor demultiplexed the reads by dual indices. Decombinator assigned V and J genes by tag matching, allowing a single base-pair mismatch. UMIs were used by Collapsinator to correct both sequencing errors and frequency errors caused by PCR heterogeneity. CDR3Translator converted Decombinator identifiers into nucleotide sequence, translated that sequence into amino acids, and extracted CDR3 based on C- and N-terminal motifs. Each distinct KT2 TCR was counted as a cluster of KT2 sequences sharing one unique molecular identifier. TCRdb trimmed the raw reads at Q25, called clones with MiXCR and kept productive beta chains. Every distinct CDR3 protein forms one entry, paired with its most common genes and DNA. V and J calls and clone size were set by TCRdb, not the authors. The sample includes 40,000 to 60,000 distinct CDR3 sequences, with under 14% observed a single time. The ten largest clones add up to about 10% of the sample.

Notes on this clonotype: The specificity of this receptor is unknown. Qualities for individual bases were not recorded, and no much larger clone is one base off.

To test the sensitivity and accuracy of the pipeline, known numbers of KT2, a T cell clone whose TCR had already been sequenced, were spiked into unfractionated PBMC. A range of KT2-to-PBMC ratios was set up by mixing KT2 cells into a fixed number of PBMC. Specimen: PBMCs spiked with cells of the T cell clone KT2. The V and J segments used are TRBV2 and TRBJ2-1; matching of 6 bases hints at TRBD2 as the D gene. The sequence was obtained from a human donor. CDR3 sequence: CAITGGSYEQFF. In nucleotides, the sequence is TGTGCCATCACCGGGGGAAGCTATGAGCAGTTCTTC.